Below, 5 T cell receptor beta chains from the same sample are listed, as sequenced in a study of blood T cells in healthy people across ages. A second about 7 to 12 cycle PCR used barcoded and J-beta primers. TCRdb reprocessed the 5' RACE reads with MiXCR, giving one entry per CDR3 protein. Here the sample spans 650,000 to 900,000 distinct CDR3 sequences, 60% to 80% being singletons. Material: blood. Every receptor here comes from a man aged 25 to 45 in good health.

This clonotype was picked up a small number of times. This sequence joins TRBV6-5 and TRBJ2-6, with D possibly TRBD1 on 5 matching bases. The CDR3 covers 15 residues. V lost 6 bases, J lost 0 bases, and 9 bases lay in between. Germline V gives CDR1 MNHEY, CDR2 SVGAGI. The CDR3 nucleotides read TGTGCCAGCAGGTTACAGGTCTCTGGGGCCAACGTCCTGACTTTC. It is translated as CASRLQVSGANVLTF.

This chain links TRBV9 with TRBJ2-1; 11 nucleotides match TRBD2. J gave up 4 bases and V 2 bases, and 2 bases lay outside the gene matches. Looked up from germline, CDR1 is SGDLS and CDR2 is YYNGEE. This CDR3 contains 15 residues. The CDR3 region is CASSVTSGEYNEQFF. DNA of the CDR3: TGTGCCAGCAGCGTGACTAGCGGGGAATACAATGAGCAGTTCTTC.

A single count supports this clonotype. The chain joins TRBV18 to TRBJ2-3, with D perhaps TRBD1 (6 bases). The CDR3 sequence is 13 residues long. Germline-derived CDR1 and CDR2 are KGHSH and LQKENI. Trimming took 6 bases from V and 6 from J, leaving 13 bases between them. This CDR3 reads CASSGHPSDTQYF. The CDR3 DNA follows: TGTGCCAGCTCGGGACACCCGTCGGATACGCAGTATTTT.

The table lists this clonotype with a few counts. This chain links TRBV18 with TRBJ2-7; D uncertain. TRBJ2-5 explains the end of the DNA better; the J call may be wrong. This CDR3 contains 14 residues. CDR1 and CDR2 (germline): KGHSH, LQKENI. The CDR3 here is CASSPEAGGETQYF. The CDR3 DNA reads as TGTGCCAGCTCACCAGAGGCAGGTGGGGAGACCCAGTACTTC.

The chain links TRBV29-1 to TRBJ2-7; 7 bases line up with TRBD1. The CDR3 is 11 amino acids. Germline V lookup: CDR1 SQVTM, CDR2 ANQGSEA. V shed 6 bases, J shed 5 bases, and the junction held 4 bases outside the gene matches. The CDR3 loop reads CSVTGAHEQYF. The CDR3 DNA reads TGCAGCGTAACAGGGGCCCACGAGCAGTACTTC.